This passage covers 5 T cell receptor beta chains from one sample sequenced in a study of radiotherapy plus CTLA-4 blockade in lung cancer. Sequenced by immunoSEQ multiplex PCR; TCRdb stores in-frame clones only, minus some. The sample contains 55,000 to 65,000 clones, roughly three quarters of which appear only once. Sample: peripheral blood, taken from a patient treated with radiotherapy plus ipilimumab. Receptors were obtained from a human donor with non-small cell lung cancer who had a complete response to radiotherapy plus ipilimumab.

This clone occurred a few times. The rearrangement joins TRBV30 to TRBJ2-3; 9 bases are shared with TRBD2. Losses at the gene ends were 0 bases for V and 4 bases for J; bases not matched to a gene: 11. This CDR3 has 17 amino acids. Germline CDR1 GTSNPN, CDR2 SVGIG (reference sequence). This chain's CDR3 is CAWSVPWVAGAPDTQYF. CDR3 coding DNA: TGTGCCTGGAGTGTCCCCTGGGTAGCGGGAGCCCCAGATACGCAGTATTTT. The whole variable domain, filled in from reference TRBV30 and TRBJ2-3, reads SQTIHQWPATLVQPVGSPLSLECTVEGTSNPNLYWYRQAAGRGLQLLFYSVGIGQISSEVPQNLSASRPQDRQFILSSKKLLLSDSGFYLCAWSVPWVAGAPDTQYFGPGTRLTVL.

This clone showed up just a few times. The chain combines TRBV4-3 with TRBJ1-3; 10 bases are a match to TRBD1. From germline, CDR1 is LGHNA and CDR2 YSLEER. CDR3 length: 15 residues. V was clipped by 5 bases and J by 3 bases; unmatched bases: 4. CDR3 amino acids: CASSSRTGGGNTIYF. In DNA form, the CDR3 reads TGCGCCAGCAGCTCACGGACAGGGGGTGGAAACACCATATATTTT.

V gene TRBV5-1 combines with J gene TRBJ1-4, with D tentatively TRBD1 (6 bases). Trimming took off 7 bases at V and 1 base at J, with 11 bases between the two ends. The CDR3 loop spans 14 amino acids. Germline values: CDR1 SGHRS, CDR2 YFSETQ. CDR3 nucleotides: TGCGCCAGCCGGCCAGGGGTAACTAATGAAAAACTGTTTTTT. Translating gives CASRPGVTNEKLFF.

This clone was observed a few times. This chain links TRBV18 with TRBJ1-1, with D tentatively TRBD1 (5 bases). V was shortened by 2 bases and J by 0 bases, with 10 bases between the two germline ends. Germline V lookup: CDR1 KGHSH, CDR2 LQKENI. The CDR3 loop spans 15 amino acids. CDR3 coding DNA: TGTGCCAGCTCACCAGTTCAGGGTTTGAACACTGAAGCTTTCTTT. Its translation is CASSPVQGLNTEAFF.

The V call is TRBV5-6, the J call TRBJ1-4; D is perhaps TRBD1 (5 bases). There are 15 residues in the CDR3. The V end lost 4 bases, the J end lost 2 bases, and 12 bases lay between the germline ends. In germline, CDR1 is SGHDT, CDR2 YYEEEE. CDR3 bases: TGTGCCAGCAGCCCTTCAGGGAATACTAATGAAAAACTGTTTTTT. Its protein is CASSPSGNTNEKLFF.